Listed here is a single T cell receptor beta chain. Which antigen it targets is not known. Within one base of it there is no much larger clone, and no base qualities were kept. This entry belongs to a study of T-cell memory formation after mild COVID-19 (dated by TCRdb to about 2021). Broadly, across the study: TCR sequence clusters from the two donors were found to be largely donor specific. Two young, previously healthy adult volunteers, one female and one male, were included in the cohort. In two donors, T-cell clones that expanded and contracted after mild COVID-19 were tracked by sequencing TCRalpha and TCRbeta repertoires over time.

PBMCs were isolated by Ficoll-Paque density gradient centrifugation. Overall study results and their limits: Contracting CD4+ clones were located mainly in the CM and EM memory subsets, whereas CD8+ clones were found to be enriched in EMRA. The study covered only a couple of mild cases, and larger cohorts including severe cases with pre-infection samples were considered necessary. Balanced CD4/CD8 phenotypes were observed for clones contracting from day 15 to 85, whereas a bias towards CD4+ was observed for a second wave of clones expanding from day 15 to 37. Some responding clones were detected in pre-infection memory, which suggested that pre-existing cross-reactive memory T cells had joined the SARS-CoV-2 response. Whether the second-wave clones peaking on day 37 were SARS-CoV-2 specific was not confirmed.

Sequenced using an Illumina NovaSeq 6000. cDNA libraries for TCRalpha and TCRbeta were prepared by 5'RACE using constant-segment primers, with sample barcodes and unique molecular identifiers added. RNA was extracted from every sample with Trizol reagent. The libraries were amplified in two PCR steps, and the second step added a second sample barcode and Illumina TruSeq adapters. The libraries were sequenced on an Illumina NovaSeq using 2 x 150 bp paired-end reads. The paper's data handling went like this. Reads were demultiplexed and collapsed into UMI-guided consensus sequences with migec v1.2.7. Using mixcr v2.1.11, the UMI consensuses were aligned to TRA and TRB V and J templates and assembled into clonotypes. Clonotypes were classified as expanded or contracted when called significant by both edgeR and NoisET, with noise models trained on biological replicates. For edgeR calls, a false discovery rate-adjusted p below 0.01 and a log2 fold-change threshold of 1 were applied. As an exploratory analysis of dynamics, PCA with hierarchical clustering was applied to max-normalized trajectories of the 1000 most abundant clonotypes. The CD4 or CD8 phenotype of responding clones was assigned using the separately sequenced CD4+ and CD8+ repertoires. TCRdb cleaned the public reads at Q25 with fastp, built clones with MiXCR and kept in-frame beta chains. When rows share a CDR3 protein, they turn into one entry using the most common DNA and genes. These V and J calls originate from TCRdb's pipeline instead of the authors' own analysis. The sample contains some 88,000 distinct CDR3 sequences, roughly 25% of them found a single time. The ten largest account for about 40% of the sample.

Trimming removed 1 base from V and 0 bases from J; the gene matches leave 5 bases unexplained. Reading from cysteine to phenylalanine, the CDR3 counts 16 amino acids. The DNA shown is the 48-base CDR3, in frame from base 1. From a lookup of the germline V gene, CDR1 and CDR2 are MGHDK and SYGVNS. This clonotype originated in a man aged 18 to 30 who had mild COVID-19 (a few samples of this study predate the infection). The sample titles of this study are shuffled in the database, so cell type and time point are left out; the donor was told from shared clones. Here the chain combines TRBV25-1 and TRBJ2-5; 7 central nucleotides agree with TRBD1. Specimen: PBMCs or a T cell subset sorted from them (not recorded which). This receptor has the CDR3 CASSEWTGWDQETQYF. The nucleotide sequence is TGTGCCAGCAGTGAATGGACAGGATGGGACCAAGAGACCCAGTACTTC.